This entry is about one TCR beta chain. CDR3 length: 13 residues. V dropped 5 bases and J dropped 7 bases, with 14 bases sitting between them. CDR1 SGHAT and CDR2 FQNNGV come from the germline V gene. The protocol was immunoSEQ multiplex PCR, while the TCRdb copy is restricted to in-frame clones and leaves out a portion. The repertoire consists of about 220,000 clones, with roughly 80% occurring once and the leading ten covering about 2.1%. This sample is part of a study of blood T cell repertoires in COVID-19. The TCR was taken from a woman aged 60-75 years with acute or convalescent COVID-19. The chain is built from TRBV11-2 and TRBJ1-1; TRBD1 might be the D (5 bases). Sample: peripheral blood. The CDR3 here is CASSGDRDLEAFF. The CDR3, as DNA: TGTGCCAGCAGCGGTGACAGAGACCTTGAAGCTTTCTTT.